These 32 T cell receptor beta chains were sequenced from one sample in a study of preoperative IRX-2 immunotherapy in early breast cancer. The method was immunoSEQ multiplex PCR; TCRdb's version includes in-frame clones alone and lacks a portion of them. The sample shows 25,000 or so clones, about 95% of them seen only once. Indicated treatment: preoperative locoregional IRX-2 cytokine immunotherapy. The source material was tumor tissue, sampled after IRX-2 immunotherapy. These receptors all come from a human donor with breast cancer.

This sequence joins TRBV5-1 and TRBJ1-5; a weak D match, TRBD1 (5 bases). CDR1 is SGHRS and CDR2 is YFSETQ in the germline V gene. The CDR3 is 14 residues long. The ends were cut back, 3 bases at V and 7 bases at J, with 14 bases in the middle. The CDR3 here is CASSYGTGGQPQHF. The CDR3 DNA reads TGCGCCAGCAGCTACGGGACCGGGGGACAGCCCCAGCATTTT. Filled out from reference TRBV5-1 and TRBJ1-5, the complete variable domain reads KAGVTQTPRYLIKTRGQQVTLSCSPISGHRSVSWYQQTPGQGLQFLFEYFSETQRNKGNFPGRFSGRQFSNSRSEMNVSTLELGDSALYLCASSYGTGGQPQHFGDGTRLSIL.

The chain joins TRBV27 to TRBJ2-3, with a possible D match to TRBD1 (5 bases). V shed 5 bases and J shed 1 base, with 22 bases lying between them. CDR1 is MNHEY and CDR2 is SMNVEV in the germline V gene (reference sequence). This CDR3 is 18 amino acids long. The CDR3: CASSPVPSGLGGTDTQYF. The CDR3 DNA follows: TGTGCCAGCAGTCCCGTCCCCAGTGGATTAGGGGGCACAGATACGCAGTATTTT.

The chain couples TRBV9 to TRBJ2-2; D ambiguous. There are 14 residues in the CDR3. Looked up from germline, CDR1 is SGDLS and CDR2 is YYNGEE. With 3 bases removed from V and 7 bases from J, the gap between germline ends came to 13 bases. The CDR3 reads CASSAELGVGELFF. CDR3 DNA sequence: TGTGCCAGCAGCGCCGAGCTAGGAGTCGGGGAGCTGTTTTTT.

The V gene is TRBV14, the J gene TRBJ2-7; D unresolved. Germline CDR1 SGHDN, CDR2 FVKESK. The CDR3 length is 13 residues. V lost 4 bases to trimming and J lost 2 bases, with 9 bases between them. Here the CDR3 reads CASSPYSTYEQYF. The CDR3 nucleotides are TGTGCCAGCAGCCCTTACAGTACCTACGAGCAGTACTTC.

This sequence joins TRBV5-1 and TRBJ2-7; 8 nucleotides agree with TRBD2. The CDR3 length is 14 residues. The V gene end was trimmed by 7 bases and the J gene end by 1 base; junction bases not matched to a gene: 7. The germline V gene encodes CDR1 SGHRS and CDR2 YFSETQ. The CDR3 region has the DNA TGCGCCAGCTCAGCGGGAGACCTGTCCTACGAGCAGTACTTC. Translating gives CASSAGDLSYEQYF.

Here the CDR3 reads CASSPNRSGGETQYF. CDR3 sequence (DNA): TGTGCCAGCTCACCAAACAGGAGTGGAGGGGAGACCCAGTACTTC. The chain joins TRBV18 to TRBJ2-5; D might be TRBD2 (6 bases). Looked up from germline, CDR1 is KGHSH and CDR2 is LQKENI. The V and J ends lost 2 bases and 5 bases respectively, with 15 bases between them. This CDR3 spans 15 amino acids. Based on the CDR3 plus reference TRBV18 and TRBJ2-5, the full variable domain is NAGVMQNPRHLVRRRGQEARLRCSPMKGHSHVYWYRQLPEEGLKFMVYLQKENIIDESGMPKERFSAEFPKEGPSILRIQQVVRGDSAAYFCASSPNRSGGETQYFGPGTRLLVL.

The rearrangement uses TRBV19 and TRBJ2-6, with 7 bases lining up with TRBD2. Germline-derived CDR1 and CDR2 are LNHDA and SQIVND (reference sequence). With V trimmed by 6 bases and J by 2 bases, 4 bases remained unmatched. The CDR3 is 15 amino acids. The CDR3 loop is CASRGRGAGANVLTF. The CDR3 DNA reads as TGTGCCAGTAGGGGCCGGGGGGCTGGGGCCAACGTCCTGACTTTC.

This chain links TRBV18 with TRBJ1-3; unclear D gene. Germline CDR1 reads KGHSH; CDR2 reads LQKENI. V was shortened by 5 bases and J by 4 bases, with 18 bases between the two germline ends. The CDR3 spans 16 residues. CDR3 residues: CASSFLERRKGNTIYF. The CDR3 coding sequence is TGTGCCAGCTCATTCCTAGAGAGGCGGAAAGGAAACACCATATATTTT.

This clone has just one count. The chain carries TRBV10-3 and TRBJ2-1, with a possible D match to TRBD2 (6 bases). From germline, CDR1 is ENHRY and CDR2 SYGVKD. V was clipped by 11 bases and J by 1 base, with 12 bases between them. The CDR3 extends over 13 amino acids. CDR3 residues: CAAGRQSYNEQFF. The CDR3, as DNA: TGTGCCGCGGGGAGACAATCCTACAATGAGCAGTTCTTC.

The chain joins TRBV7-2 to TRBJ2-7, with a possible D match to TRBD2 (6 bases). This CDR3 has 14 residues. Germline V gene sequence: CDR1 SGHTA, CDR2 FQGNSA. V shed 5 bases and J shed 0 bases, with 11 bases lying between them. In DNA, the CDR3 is TGTGCCAGCAGCCCCTCCGGGAGCTCCTACGAGCAGTACTTC. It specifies CASSPSGSSYEQYF.

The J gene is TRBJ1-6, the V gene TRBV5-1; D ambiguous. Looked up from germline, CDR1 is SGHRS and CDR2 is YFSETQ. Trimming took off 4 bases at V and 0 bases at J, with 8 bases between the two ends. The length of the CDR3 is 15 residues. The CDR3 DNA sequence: TGCGCCAGCAGCCCCGGAGGCTCCTATAATTCACCCCTCCACTTT. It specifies CASSPGGSYNSPLHF.

CDR3 DNA sequence: TGTGCCTGGAGTGTAAACCTTGACAGAAACACTGAAGCTTTCTTT. Its translation is CAWSVNLDRNTEAFF. The chain couples TRBV30 to TRBJ1-1, with D possibly being TRBD1 (5 bases). CDR1 GTSNPN and CDR2 SVGIG come from the germline V gene (reference sequence). This CDR3 is 15 amino acids long. Trimming removed 0 bases from V and 2 bases from J, with 13 bases in between. The whole variable domain, remainder taken from reference TRBV30 and TRBJ1-1, is SQTIHQWPATLVQPVGSPLSLECTVEGTSNPNLYWYRQAAGRGLQLLFYSVGIGQISSEVPQNLSASRPQDRQFILSSKKLLLSDSGFYLCAWSVNLDRNTEAFFGQGTRLTVV.

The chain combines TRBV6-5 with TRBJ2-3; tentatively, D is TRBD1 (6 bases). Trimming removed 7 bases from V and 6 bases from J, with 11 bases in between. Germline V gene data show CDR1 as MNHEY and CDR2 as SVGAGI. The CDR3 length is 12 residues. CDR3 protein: CASTAGGDTQYF. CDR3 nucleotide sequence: TGTGCCAGCACGGCTGGGGGCGATACGCAGTATTTT.

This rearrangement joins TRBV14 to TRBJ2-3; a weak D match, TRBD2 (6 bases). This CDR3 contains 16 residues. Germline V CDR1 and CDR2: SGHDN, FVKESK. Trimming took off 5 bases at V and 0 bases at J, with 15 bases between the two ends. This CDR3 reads CASSSRGILSTDTQYF. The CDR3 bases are TGTGCCAGCAGCTCACGGGGGATTCTAAGCACAGATACGCAGTATTTT.

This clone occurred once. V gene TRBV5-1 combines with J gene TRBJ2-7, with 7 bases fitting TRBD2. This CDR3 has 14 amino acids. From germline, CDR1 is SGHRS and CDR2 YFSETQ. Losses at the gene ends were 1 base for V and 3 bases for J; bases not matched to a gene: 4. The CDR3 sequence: CASSLRGSIYEQYF. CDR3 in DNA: TGCGCCAGCAGCTTGCGCGGGAGCATCTACGAGCAGTACTTC.

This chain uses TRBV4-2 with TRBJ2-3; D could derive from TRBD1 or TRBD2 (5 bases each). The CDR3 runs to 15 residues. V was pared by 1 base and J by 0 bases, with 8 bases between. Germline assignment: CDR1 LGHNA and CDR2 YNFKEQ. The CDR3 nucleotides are TGTGCCAGCAGCCAAGGGGACCCTAGCACAGATACGCAGTATTTT. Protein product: CASSQGDPSTDTQYF.

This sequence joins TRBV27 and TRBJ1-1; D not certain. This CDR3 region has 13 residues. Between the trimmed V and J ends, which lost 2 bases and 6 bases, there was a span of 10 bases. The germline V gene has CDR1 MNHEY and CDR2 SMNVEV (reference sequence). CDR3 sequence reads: CASSLGAGAEAFF. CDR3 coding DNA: TGTGCCAGCAGTTTAGGAGCGGGTGCTGAAGCTTTCTTT.

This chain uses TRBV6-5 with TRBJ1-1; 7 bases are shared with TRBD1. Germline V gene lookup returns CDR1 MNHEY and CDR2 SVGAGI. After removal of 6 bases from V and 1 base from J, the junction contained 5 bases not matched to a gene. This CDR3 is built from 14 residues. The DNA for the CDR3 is TGTGCCAGCAGGTACAGGGGCTGGAACACTGAAGCTTTCTTT. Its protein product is CASRYRGWNTEAFF.

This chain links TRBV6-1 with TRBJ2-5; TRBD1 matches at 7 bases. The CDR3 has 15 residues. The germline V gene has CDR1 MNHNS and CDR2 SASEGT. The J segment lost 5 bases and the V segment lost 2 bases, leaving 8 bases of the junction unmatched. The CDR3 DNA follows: TGTGCCAGCAGTGAAATCAGGGGGTCTTGGGAGACCCAGTACTTC. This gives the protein CASSEIRGSWETQYF.

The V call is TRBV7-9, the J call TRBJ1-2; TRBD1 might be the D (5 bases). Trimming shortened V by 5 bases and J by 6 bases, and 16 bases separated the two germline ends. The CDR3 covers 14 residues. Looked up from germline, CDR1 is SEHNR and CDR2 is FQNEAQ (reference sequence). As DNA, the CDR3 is TGTGCCAGCAGCCCTACCGGCGGGGGTGATGGCTACACCTTC. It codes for CASSPTGGGDGYTF.

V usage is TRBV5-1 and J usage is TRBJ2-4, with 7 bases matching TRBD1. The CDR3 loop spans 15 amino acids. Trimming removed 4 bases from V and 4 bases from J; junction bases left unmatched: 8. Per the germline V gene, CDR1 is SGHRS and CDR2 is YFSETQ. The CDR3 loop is CASSHGQGVKNIQYF. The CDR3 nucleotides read TGCGCCAGCAGCCATGGGCAGGGGGTGAAAAACATTCAGTACTTC.

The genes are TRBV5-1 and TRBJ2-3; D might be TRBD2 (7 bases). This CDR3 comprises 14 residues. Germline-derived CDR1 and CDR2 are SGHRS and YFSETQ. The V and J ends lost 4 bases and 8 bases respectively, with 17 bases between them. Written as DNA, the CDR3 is TGCGCCAGCAGCCCAGGACAGACGGGGGGTACGCAGTATTTT. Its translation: CASSPGQTGGTQYF.

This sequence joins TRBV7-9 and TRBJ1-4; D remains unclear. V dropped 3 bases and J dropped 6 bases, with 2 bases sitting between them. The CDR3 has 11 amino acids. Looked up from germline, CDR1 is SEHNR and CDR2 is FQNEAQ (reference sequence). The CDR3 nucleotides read TGTGCCAGCAGCTTGGATGAAAAACTGTTTTTT. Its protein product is CASSLDEKLFF. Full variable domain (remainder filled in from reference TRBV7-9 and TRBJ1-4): DTGVSQNPRHKITKRGQNVTFRCDPISEHNRLYWYRQTLGQGPEFLTYFQNEAQLEKSRLLSDRFSAERPKGSFSTLEIQRTEQGDSAMYLCASSLDEKLFFGSGTQLSVL.

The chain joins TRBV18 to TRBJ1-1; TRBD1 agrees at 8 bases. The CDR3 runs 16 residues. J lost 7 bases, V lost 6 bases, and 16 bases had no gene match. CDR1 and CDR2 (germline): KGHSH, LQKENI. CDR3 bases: TGTGCCAGCTCCCGAGGACAGGGAGGGAGTTATGGTGAAGCTTTCTTT. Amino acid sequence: CASSRGQGGSYGEAFF.

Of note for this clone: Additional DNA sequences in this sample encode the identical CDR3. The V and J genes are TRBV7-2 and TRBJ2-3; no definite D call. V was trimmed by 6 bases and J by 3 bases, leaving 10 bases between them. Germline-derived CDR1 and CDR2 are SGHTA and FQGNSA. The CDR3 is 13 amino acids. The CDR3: CASSLGRTDTQYF. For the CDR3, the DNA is TGTGCCAGCAGTCTGGGCAGGACAGATACGCAGTATTTT.

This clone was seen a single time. The CDR3: CASSPNRASSWEQYF. CDR3 nucleotide sequence: TGTGCCAGCTCACCAAACAGGGCCTCTTCTTGGGAGCAGTACTTC. This rearrangement joins TRBV18 to TRBJ2-7; TRBD1 might be the D (6 bases). The CDR3 is 15 amino acids. Germline V gene sequence: CDR1 KGHSH, CDR2 LQKENI. V was trimmed by 2 bases and J by 7 bases, leaving 18 bases between them.

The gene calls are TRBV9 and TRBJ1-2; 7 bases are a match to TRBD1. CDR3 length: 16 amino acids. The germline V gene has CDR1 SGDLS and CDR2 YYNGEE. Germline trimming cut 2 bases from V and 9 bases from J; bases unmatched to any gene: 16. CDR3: CASSVNLQQGWYSYTF. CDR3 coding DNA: TGTGCCAGCAGCGTCAATCTTCAACAGGGGTGGTACAGCTACACCTTC.

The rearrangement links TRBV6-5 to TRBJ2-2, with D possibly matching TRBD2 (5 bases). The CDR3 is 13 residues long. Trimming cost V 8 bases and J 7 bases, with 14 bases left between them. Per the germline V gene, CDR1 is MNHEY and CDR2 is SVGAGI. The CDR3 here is CASQKWGVGELFF. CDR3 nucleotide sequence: TGTGCCAGCCAAAAGTGGGGAGTCGGGGAGCTGTTTTTT.

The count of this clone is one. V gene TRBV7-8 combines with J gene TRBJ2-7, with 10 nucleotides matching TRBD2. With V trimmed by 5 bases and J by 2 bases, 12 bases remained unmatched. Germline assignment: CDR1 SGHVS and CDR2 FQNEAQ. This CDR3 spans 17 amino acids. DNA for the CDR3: TGTGCCAGCAGCCGACAGGGGCGGACTAGCGGTACCTACGAGCAGTACTTC. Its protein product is CASSRQGRTSGTYEQYF.

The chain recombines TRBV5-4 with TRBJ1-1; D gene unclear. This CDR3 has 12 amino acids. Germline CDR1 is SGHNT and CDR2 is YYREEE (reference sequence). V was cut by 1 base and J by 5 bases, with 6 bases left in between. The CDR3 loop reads CASSLLQTEAFF. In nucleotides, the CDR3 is TGTGCCAGCAGCTTGCTCCAGACTGAAGCTTTCTTT.

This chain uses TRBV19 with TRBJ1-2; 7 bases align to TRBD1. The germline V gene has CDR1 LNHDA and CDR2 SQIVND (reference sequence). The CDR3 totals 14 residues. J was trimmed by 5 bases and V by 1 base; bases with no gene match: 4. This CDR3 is CASSIGTGDYGYTF. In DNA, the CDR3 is TGTGCCAGTAGTATAGGTACAGGGGATTATGGCTACACCTTC.

CDR3 bases: TGTGCCATCCGCGGGACAGGGTCCGCAGATACGCAGTATTTT. Its protein product is CAIRGTGSADTQYF. This sequence joins TRBV19 and TRBJ2-3; 9 bases are a match to TRBD1. V shed 10 bases, J shed 4 bases, and the junction held 9 bases outside the gene matches. CDR1 and CDR2 (germline): LNHDA, SQIVND (reference sequence). The length of the CDR3 is 14 residues. Based on the CDR3 plus reference TRBV19 and TRBJ2-3, the full variable domain is DGGITQSPKYLFRKEGQNVTLSCEQNLNHDAMYWYRQDPGQGLRLIYYSQIVNDFQKGDIAEGYSVSREKKESFPLTVTSAQKNPTAFYLCAIRGTGSADTQYFGPGTRLTVL.